A selection of T cell receptor beta chains follows, all from one sample in a study of shared clonotypes between healthy human individuals. Data came from immunoSEQ multiplex PCR; TCRdb stores just in-frame clones and leaves some out. Of around 2.1 million clones in the sample, just over 90% were seen once. The sequenced material came from naive CD8+ T cells from PBMCs. The source of these receptors is a man aged 18 to 35 in good health. Some clones in this sample may be carry-over from other donors' samples. Both conserved end residues are part of each CDR3. Each record gives: V gene, clone size, J gene, D gene, CDR3 protein, CDR3 DNA. A D gene is named only where the DNA matches it firmly. Not every row has a clone size; where given, it reads once, few, many or a size class.

v_gene: TRBV7-9; abundance: -; j_gene: TRBJ1-2; d_gene: -; CDR3aa: CASSHAVGNYGYTF; CDR3nt: TGTGCCAGCAGCCATGCAGTAGGTAACTATGGCTACACCTTC
v_gene: TRBV5-1; abundance: -; j_gene: TRBJ2-7; d_gene: TRBD2; CDR3aa: CASSLDLGRGPLEQYF; CDR3nt: TGCGCCAGCAGCTTGGACTTGGGGAGGGGCCCTCTCGAGCAGTACTTC
v_gene: TRBV29-1; abundance: -; j_gene: TRBJ2-1; d_gene: -; CDR3aa: CSVPTGTEQFF; CDR3nt: TGCAGCGTCCCAACAGGGACTGAGCAGTTCTTC
v_gene: TRBV9; abundance: -; j_gene: TRBJ1-6; d_gene: -; CDR3aa: CASSAQVMGGGRNSPLHF; CDR3nt: TGTGCCAGCAGCGCCCAGGTAATGGGGGGCGGCCGGAATTCACCCCTCCACTTT
v_gene: TRBV7-6; abundance: -; j_gene: TRBJ2-2; d_gene: TRBD2; CDR3aa: CASSPNLAEQSTGELFF; CDR3nt: TGTGCCAGCAGCCCAAACCTAGCGGAGCAAAGCACCGGGGAGCTGTTTTTT
v_gene: TRBV5-6; abundance: -; j_gene: TRBJ2-1; d_gene: -; CDR3aa: CASSLGHTISSYNEQFF; CDR3nt: TGTGCCAGCAGCTTGGGGCATACGATCAGCTCCTACAATGAGCAGTTCTTC
v_gene: TRBV5-1; abundance: -; j_gene: TRBJ2-7; d_gene: -; CDR3aa: CASSPRRGPNFYEQYF; CDR3nt: TGCGCCAGCAGCCCCCGGAGAGGCCCGAACTTCTACGAGCAGTACTTC
v_gene: TRBV5-4; abundance: -; j_gene: TRBJ1-4; d_gene: -; CDR3aa: CASSLVPGQSDEKLFF; CDR3nt: TGTGCCAGCAGCCTCGTTCCGGGACAATCGGATGAAAAACTGTTTTTT
v_gene: TRBV7-8; abundance: -; j_gene: TRBJ2-7; d_gene: TRBD2; CDR3aa: CASSRHPAGGGRGQYF; CDR3nt: TGTGCCAGCAGCCGGCACCCCGCGGGCGGGGGGCGGGGGCAGTACTTC
v_gene: TRBV6-5; abundance: -; j_gene: TRBJ2-7; d_gene: -; CDR3aa: CASSTTDGTYEQYF; CDR3nt: TGTGCCAGCAGTACCACGGACGGGACCTACGAGCAGTACTTC
v_gene: TRBV7-6; abundance: few; j_gene: TRBJ2-1; d_gene: TRBD1; CDR3aa: CASSGLGQENNEQFF; CDR3nt: TGTGCCAGCAGCGGATTGGGACAGGAAAACAATGAGCAGTTCTTC